This T cell receptor beta chain was sequenced in a study of T cells in Graves' hyperthyroidism and ophthalmopathy. This CDR3 has 15 residues. V lost 5 bases to trimming and J lost 4 bases; unmatched junction nucleotides: 8. Germline values: CDR1 SGHAT, CDR2 FQNNGV. This clonotype was picked up many times. From RNA transcripts, TCR beta CDR3 regions were amplified. The TCR CDR3 first-round RT-PCR relied on the HTBI primer set. TCRdb re-analysed the multiplex PCR reads in MiXCR, keeping a single row per CDR3 protein. Among 600,000 to 900,000 distinct CDR3 sequences listed, about a sixth were seen once. This chain uses TRBV11-2 with TRBJ2-1; 7 nucleotides match TRBD2. The receptor was isolated from a man aged 18 to 30 with Graves' hyperthyroidism. The sequencing sample was made of blood. In DNA, the CDR3 is TGTGCCAGCAGCCGGGGGGTCGGAGCTTACAATGAGCAGTTCTTC. This translates into CASSRGVGAYNEQFF.